This is a list of T cell receptor beta chains from one sample in a study of metastatic and nonmetastatic thyroid tumors. TCRdb called clones again from the PCR reads with MiXCR. Of tens of thousands of clones listed, 24% were seen once; the top ten hold about 15%. The source material was tumor tissue. The source of these receptors is a female donor with papillary thyroid cancer or a benign thyroid nodule (not recorded which). Some clones in this sample may be carry-over from other donors' samples. CDR3s include the opening cysteine and the closing phenylalanine or tryptophan. A D gene is named only where the DNA matches it firmly. For some rows the clone size is stated as once, few or many, or as a class when expanded; others skip it.

size: many
length: 15
V: TRBV20-1
D: TRBD2
J: TRBJ2-7
DNA: TGCAGTGCTAGGTACCCGGGACTAGCACTGAGCGAGCAGTACTTC
CDR3: CSARYPGLALSEQYF

size: .
length: 15
V: TRBV10-3
D: .
J: TRBJ2-7
DNA: TGTGCCATCAGTGAAACCGGACAGCTATCCTACGAGCAGTACTTC
CDR3: CAISETGQLSYEQYF

size: many
length: 13
V: TRBV6-6
D: .
J: TRBJ1-1
DNA: TGTGCCAGCAGTTACGCCGGTAACACTGAAGCTTTCTTT
CDR3: CASSYAGNTEAFF

size: many
length: 16
V: TRBV12-3/TRBV12-4
D: .
J: TRBJ1-1
DNA: TGTGCCAGCAGTTTCAGATACGGTAATATGAACACTGAAGCTTTCTTT
CDR3: CASSFRYGNMNTEAFF

size: .
length: 15
V: TRBV11-2
D: .
J: TRBJ2-2
DNA: TGTGCCAGCAGCTTAGAACGGGGAAACACCGGGGAGCTGTTTTTT
CDR3: CASSLERGNTGELFF

size: many
length: 15
V: TRBV2
D: .
J: TRBJ2-5
DNA: TGTGCCAGCCCCGCCGCGCACAGGGCCCAAGAGACCCAGTACTTC
CDR3: CASPAAHRAQETQYF

size: many
length: 15
V: TRBV14
D: .
J: TRBJ1-3
DNA: TGTGCCAGCAGCCAAGGAAGAGTCTCTGGAAACACCATATATTTT
CDR3: CASSQGRVSGNTIYF

size: many
length: 18
V: TRBV29-1
D: .
J: TRBJ2-3
DNA: TGCAGCGTTGAAGGGGGAGCTAAGCTTTACCCGTCCACAGATACGCAGTATTTT
CDR3: CSVEGGAKLYPSTDTQYF

size: few
length: 15
V: TRBV6-1
D: TRBD2
J: TRBJ2-3
DNA: TGTGCCAGCACCCTACTAGCGGGAGGGGCAGATACGCAGTATTTT
CDR3: CASTLLAGGADTQYF

size: .
length: 11
V: TRBV7-2
D: .
J: TRBJ2-3
DNA: TGTGCCAGCAGGAGCCAGCTTACGCAGTATTTT
CDR3: CASRSQLTQYF

size: many
length: 17
V: TRBV5-1
D: TRBD1
J: TRBJ1-1
DNA: TGCGCCAGCAGCTTGCGGTCAGGGGGCAACACGAACACTGAAGCTTTCTTT
CDR3: CASSLRSGGNTNTEAFF

size: many
length: 13
V: TRBV7-9
D: TRBD2
J: TRBJ2-1
DNA: TGTGCCAGCAGCTTGGGACTAGCGGGAGTTCAGTTCTTC
CDR3: CASSLGLAGVQFF

size: .
length: 17
V: TRBV20-1
D: TRBD2
J: TRBJ2-7
DNA: TGCAGTGCTAGGCCCAACTACTTTCTAGCGGGAGCGGGTGAGCAGTACTTC
CDR3: CSARPNYFLAGAGEQYF

size: .
length: 15
V: TRBV6-5
D: .
J: TRBJ1-6
DNA: TGTGCCAGCAGTTACAATGCGGGGAGAGAGTCACCCCTCCACTTT
CDR3: CASSYNAGRESPLHF

size: many
length: 19
V: TRBV7-2
D: TRBD1
J: TRBJ1-4
DNA: TGTGCCAGCAGCTTAGCCGGGACAGGAGAGAAGGCAACTAATGAAAAACTGTTTTTT
CDR3: CASSLAGTGEKATNEKLFF

size: many
length: 14
V: TRBV29-1
D: TRBD1
J: TRBJ1-4
DNA: TGCAGCGTTGCGTGGACAGGGGCAGGGGAAAAACTGTTTTTT
CDR3: CSVAWTGAGEKLFF

size: many
length: 14
V: TRBV6-5
D: TRBD1
J: TRBJ1-1
DNA: TGTGCCAGCAGTTACAGGGGGCATAACACTGAAGCTTTCTTT
CDR3: CASSYRGHNTEAFF

size: few
length: 12
V: TRBV20-1
D: TRBD2
J: TRBJ2-5
DNA: TGCAGTGCTAGAGTGGGAGGGGAGACCCAGTACTTC
CDR3: CSARVGGETQYF

size: .
length: 14
V: TRBV13
D: .
J: TRBJ2-7
DNA: TGTGCCAGCCGAAAGGGCGGGAAGGTTTACGAGCAGTACTTC
CDR3: CASRKGGKVYEQYF

size: .
length: 16
V: TRBV28
D: .
J: TRBJ1-5
DNA: TGTGCCAGCAGTTACCTGTGGGGGGACACGGGTCAGCCCCAGCATTTT
CDR3: CASSYLWGDTGQPQHF

size: .
length: 14
V: TRBV11-3
D: .
J: TRBJ1-3
DNA: TGTGCCAGCAGCCCGACAAGCTCTGGAAACACCATATATTTT
CDR3: CASSPTSSGNTIYF

size: many
length: 12
V: TRBV2
D: TRBD2
J: TRBJ2-3
DNA: TGTGCCAGCAGTGAAGAGCGGGGCTCTCAGTATTTT
CDR3: CASSEERGSQYF

size: once
length: 13
V: TRBV20-1
D: TRBD2
J: TRBJ2-3
DNA: TGCAGTGCTATCGGACTAGCGGCAGATACGCAGTATTTT
CDR3: CSAIGLAADTQYF

size: few
length: 14
V: TRBV3-1
D: TRBD2
J: TRBJ2-7
DNA: TGTGCCAGCAGCCAATCGACTAGCGGTCCTCCTCAGTACTTC
CDR3: CASSQSTSGPPQYF

size: once
length: 16
V: TRBV13
D: TRBD2
J: TRBJ2-5
DNA: TGTGCCAGCAGCTCACTTGGGGGGGTGGGGCGTGAGACCCAGTACTTC
CDR3: CASSSLGGVGRETQYF

size: .
length: 13
V: TRBV12-3/TRBV12-4
D: .
J: TRBJ2-5
DNA: TGTGCCAGCAGATGGGGACGTCGAGAGACCCAGTACTTC
CDR3: CASRWGRRETQYF

size: .
length: 15
V: TRBV18
D: TRBD2
J: TRBJ2-3
DNA: TGTGCCAGCTCACCCGGTACTAGCGGCACAGATACGCAGTATTTT
CDR3: CASSPGTSGTDTQYF

size: few
length: 15
V: TRBV6-1
D: .
J: TRBJ1-5
DNA: TGTGCCAGCAGTACGTCCCCGACAGGCGCTCAGCCCCAGCATTTT
CDR3: CASSTSPTGAQPQHF

size: few
length: 14
V: TRBV10-1
D: .
J: TRBJ2-7
DNA: TGCGCCAGCAGTGAATATAGGGCGAGCCACGAGCAGTACTTC
CDR3: CASSEYRASHEQYF

size: many
length: 12
V: TRBV3-1
D: .
J: TRBJ1-4
DNA: TGTGCCAGCAGTGAGGACGGTGAAAAACTGTTTTTT
CDR3: CASSEDGEKLFF

size: .
length: 14
V: TRBV20-1
D: TRBD1
J: TRBJ2-7
DNA: TGCAGTGCCCAGAGAGCGGGACAGGGAAGGGGGGTGTACTTC
CDR3: CSAQRAGQGRGVYF